These T cell receptor beta chains were read from a single sample in a study of OX40 agonist ivuxolimab in advanced cancers. The assay was immunoSEQ multiplex PCR, and TCRdb's table has in-frame clones only and misses some. The repertoire holds under 60,000 clones, around nine tenths seen once, with roughly 28% in the top ten. Specimen: CD4+ or CD8+ T cells sorted from blood, collected in a trial of the OX40 agonist ivuxolimab. These receptors were collected from an adult with an advanced solid tumor such as melanoma, head and neck, liver or kidney cancer. The CDR3 runs from the conserved cysteine through the conserved F or W. D genes are given only for firm matches. Clone size is given for some rows only: seen once, a few or many times, or a class if the clone is expanded.

v_call	clone_size	j_call	d_call	cdr3_aa	cdr3_nt
TRBV7-9	-	TRBJ2-4	-	CASSHRDTKNIQYF	TGTGCCAGCAGCCATAGGGATACCAAAAACATTCAGTACTTC
TRBV27	-	TRBJ2-7	TRBD1	CASSIQQGASYEQYF	TGTGCCAGCAGTATCCAACAGGGGGCCTCCTACGAGCAGTACTTC
TRBV28	hyperexpanded	TRBJ2-3	TRBD2	CASKRPSGKLDTQYF	TGTGCCAGCAAAAGGCCTAGCGGGAAATTGGATACGCAGTATTTT
TRBV10-2	-	TRBJ1-5	TRBD1	CASLGTDNQPQHF	TGCGCCAGCCTGGGGACAGACAATCAGCCCCAGCATTTT
TRBV5-8	-	TRBJ2-3	TRBD2	CASSLATAGGGTDTQYF	TGTGCCAGCAGCTTGGCGACGGCGGGAGGGGGTACAGATACGCAGTATTTT
TRBV2	-	TRBJ1-5	-	CASSDSSNQPQHF	TGCGCCAGCAGTGACTCTAGCAATCAGCCCCAGCATTTT
TRBV11-2	-	TRBJ1-2	-	CASSLGPSGYGYTF	TGTGCCAGCAGCTTAGGTCCGAGTGGCTATGGCTACACCTTC
TRBV4-1	-	TRBJ2-5	TRBD2	CASSQGLGAGTQYF	TGCGCCAGCAGCCAGGGACTAGGGGCGGGGACCCAGTACTTC
TRBV27	-	TRBJ2-2	TRBD1	CASSLGQGVIGELFF	TGTGCCAGCAGTTTGGGGCAGGGGGTCATCGGGGAGCTGTTTTTT
TRBV11-2	-	TRBJ2-3	-	CASSLTARGTDTQYF	TGTGCCAGCAGCTTAACAGCGAGGGGCACAGATACGCAGTATTTT
TRBV27	-	TRBJ2-3	-	CASRPLTGRITDTQYF	TGTGCCAGCAGGCCCCTGACAGGACGGATCACAGATACGCAGTATTTT
TRBV29-1	-	TRBJ2-2	TRBD2	CSGPGGNGELFF	TGCAGCGGGCCGGGAGGGAACGGGGAGCTGTTTTTT
TRBV7-5	-	TRBJ2-7	-	CARSPDRGRTYEQYF	TGTGCCAGAAGTCCGGACAGGGGCCGCACCTACGAGCAGTACTTC
TRBV6-5	-	TRBJ1-3	-	CASISMRNTIYF	TGTGCCAGCATTTCGATGCGAAACACCATATATTTT
TRBV15	-	TRBJ1-5	-	CATSRDLGLNQPQHF	TGTGCCACCAGCAGAGATCTAGGGCTCAATCAGCCCCAGCATTTT
TRBV2	few	TRBJ1-5	-	CASSEALTVFNQPQHF	TGTGCCAGCAGTGAAGCGCTTACAGTTTTCAATCAGCCCCAGCATTTT
TRBV4-2	-	TRBJ2-2	-	CASSPPLEASGELFF	TGTGCCAGCAGCCCACCCTTGGAGGCCTCCGGGGAGCTGTTTTTT
TRBV7-8	-	TRBJ2-5	-	CASSLVGVGQQETQYF	TGTGCCAGCAGCTTAGTGGGGGTTGGGCAGCAAGAGACCCAGTACTTC
TRBV28	-	TRBJ2-7	-	CAWSPGAVDEQYF	TGTGCCTGGAGCCCAGGGGCCGTGGACGAGCAGTACTTC
TRBV5-1	-	TRBJ2-3	-	CASSLEGVRTDTQYF	TGCGCCAGCAGCTTGGAGGGAGTTCGGACAGATACGCAGTATTTT
TRBV6-5	-	TRBJ2-7	TRBD2	CASSYSERGGNEQYF	TGTGCCAGCAGTTACTCGGAGCGGGGGGGCAACGAGCAGTACTTC
TRBV4-1	-	TRBJ1-2	TRBD1	CASSQDPLLDRGGRGYTF	TGCGCCAGCAGCCAAGACCCACTGCTTGACAGGGGAGGTCGTGGCTACACCTTC
TRBV7-8	-	TRBJ1-5	-	CASSFVYNQPQHF	TGTGCCAGCAGCTTTGTGTACAATCAGCCCCAGCATTTT
TRBV4-1	-	TRBJ2-3	-	CASSQDSIQVRSTDTQYF	TGCGCCAGCAGCCAAGATTCGATACAGGTAAGGAGCACAGATACGCAGTATTTT
TRBV6-5	-	TRBJ1-1	-	CAISEVWEVTEAFF	TGTGCCATCAGTGAGGTTTGGGAGGTCACTGAAGCTTTCTTT
TRBV4-1	-	TRBJ2-7	-	CASSYDPTTYEQYF	TGCGCCAGCAGCTACGACCCAACCACCTACGAGCAGTACTTC
TRBV11-2	-	TRBJ1-4	TRBD1	CASSLFAGGEKLFF	TGTGCCAGCAGCTTATTCGCAGGGGGTGAAAAACTGTTTTTT
TRBV6-5	-	TRBJ2-7	-	CASTQGHEQYF	TGTGCCAGCACCCAGGGGCACGAGCAGTACTTC
TRBV5-4	-	TRBJ1-4	-	CASSPFGGSHEKLFF	TGTGCCAGCAGCCCGTTCGGGGGGAGTCATGAAAAACTGTTTTTT
TRBV19	-	TRBJ1-5	-	CASSIPQGPNQPQHF	TGTGCCAGTAGTATCCCCCAGGGACCCAATCAGCCCCAGCATTTT
TRBV7-9	-	TRBJ2-5	-	CASSSLNQETQYF	TGTGCCAGCAGCTCTCTCAACCAAGAGACCCAGTACTTC
TRBV27	-	TRBJ1-2	-	CASSLSERTDGYTF	TGTGCCAGCAGTTTATCGGAACGTACAGATGGCTACACCTTC
TRBV11-2	-	TRBJ2-7	-	CASSLDPGGLYEQYF	TGTGCCAGCAGCTTAGACCCAGGGGGACTCTACGAGCAGTACTTC
TRBV27	-	TRBJ2-7	-	CASSRLISPYEQYF	TGTGCCAGCAGCCGTCTAATTTCACCCTACGAGCAGTACTTC
TRBV7-8	-	TRBJ2-6	-	CASSLFASLGANVLTF	TGTGCCAGCAGCTTATTTGCCAGCCTCGGGGCCAACGTCCTGACTTTC
TRBV25-1	-	TRBJ1-2	-	CASSEYPPRPGGYGYTF	TGTGCCAGCAGTGAATACCCCCCCCGGCCGGGAGGCTATGGCTACACCTTC
TRBV5-1	-	TRBJ2-5	-	CASSSSEEDQETQYF	TGCGCCAGCAGCTCGTCGGAGGAAGACCAAGAGACCCAGTACTTC
TRBV7-9	-	TRBJ2-3	-	CATGAADTSYTQYF	TGTGCCACCGGGGCCGCGGACACATCGTATACGCAGTATTTT
TRBV5-6	once	TRBJ1-5	TRBD1	CASSTQGFHQPQHF	TGTGCCAGCAGCACACAGGGGTTTCATCAGCCCCAGCATTTT
TRBV6-5	-	TRBJ2-5	-	CASSQTGRQETQYF	TGTGCCAGCAGCCAAACAGGGCGGCAAGAGACCCAGTACTTC
TRBV19	-	TRBJ2-5	-	CASSIDETQYF	TGTGCCAGTAGTATAGACGAGACCCAGTACTTC
TRBV11-2	-	TRBJ2-7	-	CASSLRVPYEQYF	TGTGCCAGCAGCTTGCGGGTTCCCTACGAGCAGTACTTC